The 16 T cell receptor beta chains below were found in one sample sequenced in a study of post-analysis software for immune sequencing data. Study results and limitations: Patients carried roughly 5 TRBV segments more frequently than controls did, and TRBV5-6, TRBV5-1 and TRBV20-1 were among them.

These receptors' targets are unknown. cDNA libraries for TCR beta contained unique molecular identifiers. One entry per CDR3 protein results from TCRdb running MiXCR on the PCR reads. The sample carries 740,000 or so distinct CDR3 sequences, about 50% recorded once. Sequences were obtained from blood. These receptors originate from a girl between 5 and 17 years old with multiple sclerosis.

With regard to this clonotype: A read error may account for a junction end that differs from germline. V gene TRBV10-2 combines with J gene TRBJ2-6; D uncertain. CDR3 length: 16 residues. Per germline, CDR1 WSHSY and CDR2 SAAADI. CDR3 protein: CAGSGSLGFGANVLTF. For the CDR3, the DNA is TGCGCCGGCAGTGGGTCCCTGGGATTTGGGGCCAACGTCCTGACTTTC.

The chain is built from TRBV7-9 and TRBJ2-7, with D possibly TRBD2 on 5 matching bases. Between the trimmed V and J ends, which lost 2 bases and 3 bases, there was a span of 11 bases. The CDR3 has 14 amino acids. The V gene's germline CDR1 is SEHNR and CDR2 FQNEAQ (reference sequence). The CDR3 spells CASSLRAALYEQYF. In nucleotides, the CDR3 is TGTGCCAGCAGCTTACGAGCGGCCCTCTACGAGCAGTACTTC.

The V and J genes are TRBV3-1 and TRBJ2-5, with D perhaps matching TRBD1 (6 bases). With 8 bases removed from V and 7 bases from J, the gap between germline ends came to 14 bases. CDR1 LGHDT and CDR2 YNNKEL come from the germline V gene (reference sequence). The CDR3 runs to 12 residues. The CDR3 bases are TGTGCCAGCGAGGTACAGGGTGGGACCCAGTACTTC. This gives the protein CASEVQGGTQYF.

This clonotype appeared a few times. The chain couples TRBV4-1 to TRBJ2-5; no firm D call. The CDR3 extends over 13 amino acids. Germline CDR1 is MGHRA and CDR2 is YSYEKL. V lost 0 bases to trimming and J lost 5 bases, with 7 bases between them. The CDR3 loop is CASSQEVVETQYF. CDR3 coding DNA: TGCGCCAGCAGCCAAGAGGTCGTGGAGACCCAGTACTTC.

The CDR3 spells CASIPFAGASYNEQFF. The CDR3 bases are TGCGCCAGCATCCCCTTCGCGGGAGCATCCTACAATGAGCAGTTCTTC. The chain has TRBV5-1 and TRBJ2-1, with 7 bases aligning to TRBD2. Germline V gene lookup returns CDR1 SGHRS and CDR2 YFSETQ. J gave up 1 base and V 6 bases, and 10 bases lay outside the gene matches. This CDR3 comprises 16 residues.

The chain joins TRBV3-1 to TRBJ2-7; D gene uncertain. The J call is in doubt because the DNA end fits TRBJ2-5 better. CDR3 length: 11 amino acids. CDR1 and CDR2 from the germline V gene are LGHDT and YNNKEL (reference sequence). The CDR3 DNA is TGTGCCAGCAGCCAAATTGAGACCCAGTACTTC. The encoded protein is CASSQIETQYF.

This chain uses TRBV5-1 with TRBJ2-4; D remains unclear. V gave up 4 bases and J gave up 3 bases, with 14 bases separating them. This CDR3 has 15 residues. Germline CDR1 reads SGHRS; CDR2 reads YFSETQ. This chain's CDR3 is CASSPGLPGKNIQYF. In nucleotides, the CDR3 is TGCGCCAGCAGCCCGGGCCTCCCTGGCAAAAACATTCAGTACTTC.

This chain joins TRBV29-1 and TRBJ2-5, with 7 nucleotides matching TRBD1. Gene TRBJ2-7 matches the end of the DNA better, so the J call may be wrong. There are 12 residues in the CDR3. Germline V gene sequence: CDR1 SQVTM, CDR2 ANQGSEA. The CDR3 here is CSVGNRGYEQYF. As DNA, the CDR3 is TGCAGCGTGGGAAACAGGGGATACGAGCAGTACTTC.

The chain couples TRBV14 to TRBJ1-5, with a tentative D call TRBD1 (6 bases). Germline CDR1 and CDR2: SGHDN and FVKESK. The CDR3 runs to 18 residues. V was pared by 2 bases and J by 6 bases, with 23 bases between. The CDR3 DNA reads as TGTGCCAGCAGCCAAACCTGGAGAGGTTCAGGGGATGGTCAGCCCCAGCATTTT. Translated: CASSQTWRGSGDGQPQHF.

This chain connects TRBV10-3 to TRBJ2-7; TRBD2 matches 12 bases. Germline loops: CDR1 ENHRY, CDR2 SYGVKD. With 6 bases clipped from V and 4 bases from J, the junction kept 4 bases outside the gene matches. CDR3 length: 14 residues. CDR3 in DNA: TGTGCCATCAGCGCCGGGACTAGCGGGTACGAGCAGTACTTC. Translating gives CAISAGTSGYEQYF.

The chain combines TRBV6-6 with TRBJ1-5; unclear D gene. Germline V gene data show CDR1 as MNHNY and CDR2 as SVGAGI (reference sequence). The CDR3 loop spans 15 amino acids. Trimming removed 7 bases from V and 6 bases from J, with 19 bases in between. The CDR3 DNA follows: TGTGCCAGCATGAGGAACACCGATCCGGGTCAGCCCCAGCATTTT. Translating it yields CASMRNTDPGQPQHF.

This clonotype was seen once. J is TRBJ1-6 and V is TRBV2; D is perhaps TRBD1 (5 bases). From germline, CDR1 is SNHLY and CDR2 FYNNEI. The CDR3 runs 15 residues. Deletions cut 5 bases from V and 6 bases from J, with 14 bases between. The CDR3 region is CASSKGRSGNSPLHF. As DNA, the CDR3 is TGTGCCAGCAGTAAGGGGCGAAGTGGTAATTCACCCCTCCACTTT.

The chain uses TRBV5-1 and TRBJ1-4; 9 bases are a match to TRBD1. CDR1 is SGHRS, CDR2 YFSETQ, per germline. Trimming took 0 bases from V and 8 from J; bases not matched to a gene: 11. The CDR3 runs to 17 residues. In DNA, the CDR3 is TGCGCCAGCAGCTTGGACGGACAGGGGTCCGGCGGCGAAAAACTGTTTTTT. It is translated as CASSLDGQGSGGEKLFF.

The rearrangement joins TRBV7-8 to TRBJ2-4; a possible D gene is TRBD2 (6 bases). From germline, CDR1 is SGHVS and CDR2 FQNEAQ. Trimming shortened V by 4 bases and J by 13 bases, and 11 bases separated the two germline ends. This CDR3 has 11 residues. DNA of the CDR3: TGTGCCAGCAGCTCCTGGGGGGAGCAGTACTTC. This gives the protein CASSSWGEQYF.

The chain is built from TRBV12-3 or TRBV12-4 and TRBJ2-1; 13 bases agree with TRBD2. Trimming cost V 4 bases and J 3 bases; bases outside gene matches: 9. The CDR3 is 18 amino acids. The CDR3 DNA sequence: TGTGCCAGCAGTTCCGGCAAGACTAGCGGGGGGCACTACAATGAGCAGTTCTTC. It encodes CASSSGKTSGGHYNEQFF.

This clonotype was found a few times. The chain has TRBV2 and TRBJ2-1; TRBD2 matches at 7 bases. Germline V CDR1 and CDR2: SNHLY, FYNNEI. J gave up 9 bases and V 4 bases, and 12 bases lay outside the gene matches. This CDR3 has 15 amino acids. The CDR3 DNA is TGTGCCAGCAGTGGAGGGGCAGGACTAGTTCCTGAGCAGTTCTTC. Translated, it gives CASSGGAGLVPEQFF.